Listed below are T cell receptor beta chains from one sample, sequenced in a study of CXCR3-negative and CXCR3-positive naive CD8 T cells. No DNA is given; TCRdb re-called the 5' RACE reads and lists each CDR3 protein once. The repertoire table contains tens of thousands of distinct CDR3 sequences. Sequenced sample: memory CD8+ T cells from blood. The receptor set was obtained from a human donor in good health. Some clones in this sample may be carry-over from other donors' samples. CDR3s include the opening cysteine and the closing phenylalanine or tryptophan. Clone size is shown for a subset of rows, as once, few, many or a class of expanded clone.

>-|TRBV29-1|TRBJ2-7
CSVEEGGESSYEQYF
>-|TRBV7-3|TRBJ2-5
CASSLGEQETQYF
>-|TRBV4-2|TRBJ2-7
CASSQEDTTSYEQYF
>-|TRBV7-3|TRBJ2-1
CASSPSGSSYNEQFF
>-|TRBV28|TRBJ2-3
CASSLGVDWRDTQYF
>-|TRBV7-9|TRBJ2-5
CASSSPGTGGLETQYF
>-|TRBV24-1|TRBJ2-2
CAIRAANTGELFF
>-|TRBV6-4|TRBJ2-1
CASSAGAGNEQFF
>-|TRBV14|TRBJ2-7
CASSFDRAEQYF
>-|TRBV12-3/TRBV12-4|TRBJ2-2
CASSIDRFTNTGELFF
>-|TRBV20-1|TRBJ2-3
CSASPTSGGAGDTQYF
>-|TRBV27|TRBJ2-4
CASSPLRQGTDIQYF
>-|TRBV29-1|TRBJ2-5
CSVEEGSGETQNF
>-|TRBV28|TRBJ1-6
CASSSLRSSYNSPLHF
>-|TRBV4-3|TRBJ2-7
CASSQDRYLDEQYF
>-|TRBV29-1|TRBJ2-2
CSGTGENTGELFF
>-|TRBV7-9|TRBJ1-5
CASTHGPTGNQPQHF
>-|TRBV5-1|TRBJ2-2
CASSPAGELFF
>medium-sized|TRBV6-4|TRBJ2-1
CASSDSSGGSPNEQFF
>-|TRBV6-5|TRBJ2-3
CASSYSAAGSTDTQYF
>-|TRBV7-8|TRBJ2-5
CASSFRSGQQETQYF
>-|TRBV12-3/TRBV12-4|TRBJ2-5
CASSIPGQGEETQYF
>-|TRBV6-2/TRBV6-3|TRBJ2-1
CASSYGPGAYNEQFF
>-|TRBV5-4|TRBJ1-5
CASSLYPSEPQHF
>medium-sized|TRBV11-2|TRBJ2-7
CASSQSADEQYF
>-|TRBV20-1|TRBJ2-7
CSATSVGGLYEQYF
>-|TRBV5-6|TRBJ2-2
CASSLSLNTGELFF
>-|TRBV11-2|TRBJ2-7
CASSLVRGGYEQYF
>-|TRBV15|TRBJ1-2
CATSRDLAGVGDYGYTF
>-|TRBV18|TRBJ1-4
CASSPYGRTGFNEKLFF
>-|TRBV15|TRBJ2-3
CATSKGQGDTDTQYF
>-|TRBV7-3|TRBJ1-2
CASSQTGQSNYGYTF
>-|TRBV7-2|TRBJ2-3
CASSWPGLAGGPGTDTQYF
>-|TRBV29-1|TRBJ1-5
CSASGGSYQPQHF
>-|TRBV27|TRBJ1-1
CASSLGATEAFF
>-|TRBV25-1|TRBJ2-7
CASSTYYRGFYEQYF
>-|TRBV12-3/TRBV12-4|TRBJ2-5
CASSPSKSTQYF
>-|TRBV29-1|TRBJ1-2
CSVFPSGQGAYGYTF
>-|TRBV7-6|TRBJ2-6
CASSLAQGGANVLTF